The 7 T cell receptor beta chains in this list originate from one sample, sequenced in a study of T cells in Graves' hyperthyroidism and ophthalmopathy. The investigators amplified TCR beta CDR3 regions from RNA transcripts. In the first-round RT-PCR of the TCR CDR3, the HTBI primer set was used. TCRdb reprocessed the multiplex PCR reads with MiXCR, giving one entry per CDR3 protein. The table lists 750,000 to 900,000 distinct CDR3 sequences, 38% of them singletons. Sequencing input: blood. Receptors were obtained from a man aged 18 to 35 with Graves' hyperthyroidism.

The J gene is TRBJ1-5, the V gene TRBV7-2; unclear D gene. Germline CDR1 SGHTA, CDR2 FQGNSA. The CDR3 runs to 14 residues. V lost 1 base to trimming and J lost 4 bases, with 8 bases between them. This CDR3 reads CASSLDHGNQPQHF. CDR3 DNA sequence: TGTGCCAGCAGCTTAGATCACGGTAATCAGCCCCAGCATTTT.

Only one count was recorded for this clonotype. Since a much larger clone is just one base distant, this may be a read error. The gene calls are TRBV2 and TRBJ1-6; tentatively, D is TRBD1 (6 bases). The CDR3 loop spans 13 amino acids. Germline CDR1 reads SNHLY; CDR2 reads FYNNEI. Trimming pared 8 bases from V and 13 bases from J, leaving 18 bases between. CDR3 nucleotide sequence: TGTGCCAGCTGCGTGGACAGTCTGGACCCCCTCCACTTT. This gives the protein CASCVDSLDPLHF.

This clonotype occurred a few times. In DNA, the CDR3 is TGTGCCAGCAGCTGGGCCGAGGGGACCCAGTACTTC. As protein: CASSWAEGTQYF. J is TRBJ2-5 and V is TRBV7-9; D is possibly TRBD2 (5 bases). The CDR3 is 12 residues long. Trimming removed 4 bases at V and 7 bases at J, with 10 bases between. Germline V gene lookup returns CDR1 SEHNR and CDR2 FQNEAQ (reference sequence).

The rearrangement links TRBV24-1 to TRBJ2-1; 11 bases map to TRBD1. The germline V gene has CDR1 KGHDR and CDR2 SFDVKD. This CDR3 region has 15 residues. The V segment lost 6 bases and the J segment 5 bases; nucleotides outside the gene matches: 5. CDR3 bases: TGTGCCACCAGTTCCGGACAGGGGGCACACAATGAGCAGTTCTTC. Protein product: CATSSGQGAHNEQFF.

The genes are TRBV25-1 and TRBJ1-5; no reliable D call. Trimming removed 4 bases at V and 3 bases at J, with 13 bases between. CDR3 length: 15 residues. Germline CDR1 MGHDK, CDR2 SYGVNS. The CDR3 region has the DNA TGTGCCAGCAGTGCTAGATGGGCAGCCAATCAGCCCCAGCATTTT. Translation gives CASSARWAANQPQHF.

This chain joins TRBV7-9 and TRBJ1-5, with TRBD1 matching over 9 bases. The CDR3 loop spans 15 amino acids. J lost 6 bases, V lost 4 bases, and 7 bases had no gene match. Germline loops: CDR1 SEHNR, CDR2 FQNEAQ (reference sequence). The CDR3 spells CASSSGTGRVQPQHF. The DNA for the CDR3 is TGTGCCAGCAGCTCCGGGACAGGGCGGGTTCAGCCCCAGCATTTT. The full variable domain, with the rest looked up from reference TRBV7-9 and TRBJ1-5, is DTGVSQNPRHKITKRGQNVTFRCDPISEHNRLYWYRQTLGQGPEFLTYFQNEAQLEKSRLLSDRFSAERPKGSFSTLEIQRTEQGDSAMYLCASSSGTGRVQPQHFGDGTRLSIL.

The chain combines TRBV6-5 with TRBJ2-7; D is unresolved. The CDR3 contains 14 residues. Trimming cost V 0 bases and J 5 bases, with 11 bases left between them. Germline CDR1 and CDR2: MNHEY and SVGAGI. The CDR3 loop reads CASSYSNDGDEQYF. CDR3 sequence (DNA): TGTGCCAGCAGTTACTCGAACGATGGGGACGAGCAGTACTTC.